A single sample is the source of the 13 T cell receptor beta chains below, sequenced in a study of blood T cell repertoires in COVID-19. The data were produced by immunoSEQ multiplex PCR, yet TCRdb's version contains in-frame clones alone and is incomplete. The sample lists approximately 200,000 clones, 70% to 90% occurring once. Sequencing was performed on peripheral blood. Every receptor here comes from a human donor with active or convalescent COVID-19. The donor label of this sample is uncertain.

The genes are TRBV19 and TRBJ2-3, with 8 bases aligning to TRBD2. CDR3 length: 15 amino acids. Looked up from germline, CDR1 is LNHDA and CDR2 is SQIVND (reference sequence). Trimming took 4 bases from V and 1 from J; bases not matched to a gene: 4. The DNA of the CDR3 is TGTGCCAGTAGTAGAACGCGGGAGGGCACAGATACGCAGTATTTT. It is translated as CASSRTREGTDTQYF.

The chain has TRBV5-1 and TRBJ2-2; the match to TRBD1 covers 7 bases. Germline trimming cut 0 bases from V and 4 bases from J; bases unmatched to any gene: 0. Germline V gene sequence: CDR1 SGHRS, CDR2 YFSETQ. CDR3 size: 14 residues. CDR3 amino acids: CASSLGQGTGELFF. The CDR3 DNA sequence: TGCGCCAGCAGCTTGGGACAGGGCACCGGGGAGCTGTTTTTT.

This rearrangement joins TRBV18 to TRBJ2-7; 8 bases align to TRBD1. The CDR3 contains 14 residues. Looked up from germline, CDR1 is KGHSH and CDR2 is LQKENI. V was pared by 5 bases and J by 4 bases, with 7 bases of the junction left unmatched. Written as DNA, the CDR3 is TGTGCCAGCTCAGGCACAGGGGGTTCATACGAGCAGTACTTC. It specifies CASSGTGGSYEQYF.

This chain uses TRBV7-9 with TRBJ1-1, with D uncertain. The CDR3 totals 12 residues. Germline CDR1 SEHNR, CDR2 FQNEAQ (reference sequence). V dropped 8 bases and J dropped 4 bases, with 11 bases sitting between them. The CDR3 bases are TGTGCCAGCGACTTGTTGGGCACTGAAGCTTTCTTT. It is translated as CASDLLGTEAFF.

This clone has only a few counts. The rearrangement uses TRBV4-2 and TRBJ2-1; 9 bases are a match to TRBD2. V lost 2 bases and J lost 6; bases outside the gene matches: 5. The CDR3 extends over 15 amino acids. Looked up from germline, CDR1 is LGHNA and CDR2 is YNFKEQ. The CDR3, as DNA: TGTGCCAGCAGCCAATCGGCGGGAGGGCCCAATGAGCAGTTCTTC. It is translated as CASSQSAGGPNEQFF.

The CDR3 is CASSSPGTGTDTQYF. Written as DNA, the CDR3 is TGTGCCAGCAGTTCTCCCGGGACAGGGACAGATACGCAGTATTTT. This chain links TRBV28 with TRBJ2-3, with 9 bases matching TRBD1. The V and J ends lost 4 bases and 3 bases, in that order; junction bases with no gene match: 5. The CDR3 has 15 amino acids. CDR1 MDHEN and CDR2 SYDVKM come from the germline V gene.

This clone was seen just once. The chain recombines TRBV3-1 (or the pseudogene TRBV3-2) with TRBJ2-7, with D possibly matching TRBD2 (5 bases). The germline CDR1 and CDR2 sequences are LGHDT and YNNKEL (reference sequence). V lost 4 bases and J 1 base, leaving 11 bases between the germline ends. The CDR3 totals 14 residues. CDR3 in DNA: TGTGCCAGCAGCCCCCAAGCGGTTTCCTACGAGCAGTACTTC. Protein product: CASSPQAVSYEQYF.

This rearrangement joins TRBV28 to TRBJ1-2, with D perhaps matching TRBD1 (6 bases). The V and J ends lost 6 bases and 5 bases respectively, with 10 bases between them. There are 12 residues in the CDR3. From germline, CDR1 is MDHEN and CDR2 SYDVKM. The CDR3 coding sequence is TGTGCCAGCAGCCCAGGGGATTATGGCTACACCTTC. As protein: CASSPGDYGYTF.

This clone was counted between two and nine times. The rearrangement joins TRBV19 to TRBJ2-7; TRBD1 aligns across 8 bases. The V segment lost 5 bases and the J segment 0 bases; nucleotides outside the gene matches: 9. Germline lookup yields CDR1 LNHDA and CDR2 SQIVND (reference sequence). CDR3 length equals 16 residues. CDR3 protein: CASSDSDRASSYEQYF. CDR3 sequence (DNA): TGTGCCAGTAGTGACTCGGACAGGGCTAGCTCCTACGAGCAGTACTTC.

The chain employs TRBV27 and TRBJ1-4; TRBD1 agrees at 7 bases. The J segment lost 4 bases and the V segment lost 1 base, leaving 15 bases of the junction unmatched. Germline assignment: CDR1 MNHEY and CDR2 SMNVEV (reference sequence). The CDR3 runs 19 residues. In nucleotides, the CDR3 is TGTGCCAGCAGTTTATGGTATGGGGGACAGTCTCAGGGTAATGAAAAACTGTTTTTT. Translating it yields CASSLWYGGQSQGNEKLFF.

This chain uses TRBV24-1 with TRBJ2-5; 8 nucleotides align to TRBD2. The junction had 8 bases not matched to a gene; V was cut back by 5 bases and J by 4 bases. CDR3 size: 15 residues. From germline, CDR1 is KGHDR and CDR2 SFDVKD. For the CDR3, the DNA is TGTGCCACCAGTGCCCCCGGGGGGGGGCCAGAGACCCAGTACTTC. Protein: CATSAPGGGPETQYF.

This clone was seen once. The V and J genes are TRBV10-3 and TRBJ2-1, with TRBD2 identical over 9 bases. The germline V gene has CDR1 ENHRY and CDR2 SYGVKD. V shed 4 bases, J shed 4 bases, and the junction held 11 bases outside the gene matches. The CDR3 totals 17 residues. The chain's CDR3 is CAISGQDVAGAYNEQFF. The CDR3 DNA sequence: TGTGCCATCAGTGGGCAGGATGTAGCGGGGGCTTACAATGAGCAGTTCTTC.

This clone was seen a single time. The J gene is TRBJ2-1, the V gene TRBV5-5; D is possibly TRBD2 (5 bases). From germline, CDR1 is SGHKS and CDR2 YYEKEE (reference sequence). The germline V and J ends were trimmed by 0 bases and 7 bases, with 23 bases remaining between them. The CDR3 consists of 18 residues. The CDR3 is CASSLVSPSRTGSNEQFF. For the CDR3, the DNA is TGTGCCAGCAGCTTGGTATCACCGTCGAGGACGGGGAGTAATGAGCAGTTCTTC.